Presented here are 10 T cell receptor beta chains from one specimen sequenced in a study of OX40 agonist ivuxolimab in advanced cancers. Library creation used the immunoSEQ multiplex PCR assay. TCRdb stores this immuneACCESS table with in-frame sequences only. Part of the clones is absent; in the studies checked, under half of the shortfall reflects unresolved V genes, and no reason is known for the rest. The table for this sample lists about 58,000 clones; about 86% of them were counted only once. Roughly 1% of the sample belongs to the ten largest clones. The source was CD4+ or CD8+ T cells sorted from blood, collected in a trial of the OX40 agonist ivuxolimab. The receptors here all came from an adult with an advanced solid tumor such as melanoma, head and neck, liver or kidney cancer.

V and J are TRBV7-8 and TRBJ1-6; D gene uncertain. CDR3 length equals 16 residues. Trimming left V 3 bases short and J 7 bases short, with 16 bases between. Per germline, CDR1 SGHVS and CDR2 FQNEAQ. The CDR3 region has the DNA TGTGCCAGCAGCTTTGCAAGGACCGGGAGGAATTCACCCCTCCACTTT. It encodes CASSFARTGRNSPLHF.

The chain uses TRBV5-1 and TRBJ1-2, with TRBD1 matching over 7 bases. The length of the CDR3 is 13 residues. With 4 bases clipped from V and 6 bases from J, the junction kept 6 bases outside the gene matches. CDR1 and CDR2 (germline): SGHRS, YFSETQ. The CDR3 is CASSPGGNDGYTF. CDR3 DNA: TGCGCCAGCAGCCCAGGGGGGAACGATGGCTACACCTTC. The full variable domain, completed using reference TRBV5-1 and TRBJ1-2, is KAGVTQTPRYLIKTRGQQVTLSCSPISGHRSVSWYQQTPGQGLQFLFEYFSETQRNKGNFPGRFSGRQFSNSRSEMNVSTLELGDSALYLCASSPGGNDGYTFGSGTRLTVV.

The chain combines TRBV19 with TRBJ2-1; 13 bases line up with TRBD2. Germline CDR1 reads LNHDA; CDR2 reads SQIVND (reference sequence). Trimming at V came to 4 bases and at J to 1 base, leaving 1 base not matched to a gene. This CDR3 region has 16 residues. As DNA, the CDR3 is TGTGCCAGTAGTAGACTAGCGGGGGGTTCCTACAATGAGCAGTTCTTC. As protein: CASSRLAGGSYNEQFF.

This chain links TRBV18 with TRBJ2-1; 7 bases match TRBD1. The CDR3 has 14 residues. Trimming took 4 bases from V and 5 from J; bases not matched to a gene: 5. The germline V gene has CDR1 KGHSH and CDR2 LQKENI. This CDR3 reads CASSQTGLDNEQFF. CDR3 coding DNA: TGTGCCAGCTCACAGACAGGGTTGGACAATGAGCAGTTCTTC.

The chain combines TRBV4-2 with TRBJ2-7; TRBD1 matches at 11 bases. The CDR3 contains 16 residues. CDR1 and CDR2 (germline): LGHNA, YNFKEQ. V was pared by 2 bases and J by 5 bases, with 8 bases of the junction left unmatched. In nucleotides, the CDR3 is TGTGCCAGCAGCCAAATGGGAGGACAGGGGGCCGACGAGCAGTACTTC. It is translated as CASSQMGGQGADEQYF.

The V and J genes are TRBV14 and TRBJ2-7; possibly TRBD2 for D (5 bases). Germline V CDR1 and CDR2: SGHDN, FVKESK. The CDR3 has 14 amino acids. Deletions cut 0 bases from V and 2 bases from J, with 8 bases between. The CDR3 DNA follows: TGTGCCAGCAGCCAAGATCTCGGGGCCTACGAGCAGTACTTC. Its protein is CASSQDLGAYEQYF.

Notes on this clone: A read error may account for a junction end that differs from germline. The chain has TRBV30 and TRBJ1-2; TRBD1 might be the D (6 bases). This CDR3 has 12 residues. The germline gives CDR1 GTSNPN, CDR2 SVGIG (reference sequence). CDR3 sequence: CTWARTAYGYTF. DNA of the CDR3: TGTACCTGGGCCCGGACAGCCTATGGCTACACCTTC.

The rearrangement joins TRBV28 to TRBJ2-1; the match to TRBD2 covers 11 bases. Germline loops: CDR1 MDHEN, CDR2 SYDVKM. This CDR3 region has 16 residues. Losses at the gene ends were 8 bases for V and 7 bases for J; bases not matched to a gene: 13. CDR3 sequence (DNA): TGTGCCAGCGCTCCAGGGGACCTAGCGGGGGGAAATGAGCAGTTCTTC. It translates to CASAPGDLAGGNEQFF.

The rearrangement links TRBV28 to TRBJ1-1, with D perhaps matching TRBD1 (5 bases). The V end lost 3 bases, the J end lost 2 bases, and 7 bases lay between the germline ends. This CDR3 spans 13 amino acids. Germline V lookup: CDR1 MDHEN, CDR2 SYDVKM. CDR3 in amino acids: CASSFGANTEAFF. CDR3 DNA sequence: TGTGCCAGCAGTTTTGGGGCTAACACTGAAGCTTTCTTT.

V is TRBV7-9 and J is TRBJ2-3; D uncertain. The CDR3 is 17 residues long. Germline V gene data show CDR1 as SEHNR and CDR2 as FQNEAQ (reference sequence). Trimming removed 5 bases from V and 3 bases from J, with 21 bases in between. The CDR3: CASSTPVGVSGTDTQYF. The CDR3 coding sequence is TGTGCCAGCAGCACACCCGTCGGCGTGAGTGGGACAGATACGCAGTATTTT.